These 8 T cell receptor beta chains share one sample of origin, sequenced in a study of regulatory T cells in long-lasting Graves disease. Time point specified: newly diagnosed GD, antithyroid drugs for less than 3 months. There was RNA extracted from PBMCs, and the TCR library was made from it. TCR beta libraries were built with iRepertoire HTBI primers and Arm-PCR of CDR3 regions. TCRdb reanalysed the multiplex PCR reads using MiXCR and keeps one entry per CDR3 protein. The sample has about half a million distinct CDR3 sequences, about 12% seen once; the top ten hold 7.5% to 9%. The data were also submitted as part of a second study, on T cells in Graves' hyperthyroidism and ophthalmopathy.

The sample consisted of peripheral blood mononuclear cells (PBMCs), taken at new diagnosis, from a patient treated with antithyroid drugs. The receptor source for this set is a young woman with Graves disease.

This clonotype was recorded many times. The V and J genes are TRBV20-1 and TRBJ1-4; D gene unclear. Germline V gene data show CDR1 as DFQATT and CDR2 as SNEGSKA (reference sequence). The V end was cut by 1 base, the J end by 10 bases, with 13 bases between. CDR3 length: 13 residues. The CDR3: CSARVTPTGKLFF. The DNA for the CDR3 is TGCAGTGCTAGAGTAACCCCGACCGGAAAACTGTTTTTT.

At least ten counts were recorded for this clonotype. The chain uses TRBV3-1 and TRBJ2-1; 8 bases are a match to TRBD2. Per the germline V gene, CDR1 is LGHDT and CDR2 is YNNKEL (reference sequence). This CDR3 is built from 16 residues. V was clipped by 0 bases and J by 5 bases; unmatched bases: 6. The chain's CDR3 is CASSQDRTSWNNEQFF. The CDR3, as DNA: TGTGCCAGCAGCCAAGATAGGACTAGCTGGAACAATGAGCAGTTCTTC.

This clonotype came up many times. The chain combines TRBV11-2 with TRBJ2-4; 7 nucleotides agree with TRBD1. This CDR3 contains 14 residues. Losses at the gene ends were 1 base for V and 5 bases for J; bases not matched to a gene: 2. Germline V gene data show CDR1 as SGHAT and CDR2 as FQNNGV. The CDR3 sequence is CASSLVQGQNIQYF. CDR3 in DNA: TGTGCCAGCAGCTTAGTACAGGGGCAAAACATTCAGTACTTC.

This clonotype was counted ten times or more. The chain is built from TRBV2 and TRBJ2-7, with 12 bases aligning to TRBD2. Trimming took 6 bases from V and 0 from J; bases not matched to a gene: 6. Germline assignment: CDR1 SNHLY and CDR2 FYNNEI. This CDR3 spans 16 amino acids. The CDR3 loop reads CASSLGLAGPSYEQYF. The DNA for the CDR3 is TGTGCCAGCAGCCTCGGACTAGCGGGACCCTCCTACGAGCAGTACTTC.

This clonotype was recorded at least ten times. The chain joins TRBV6-2 or TRBV6-3 to TRBJ2-1, with 7 positions matching TRBD1. The CDR3 is 14 amino acids. Trimming took 10 bases from V and 10 from J; bases not matched to a gene: 16. Germline values: CDR1 MNHEY, CDR2 SVGEGT. CDR3 sequence: CATGKTGLVQEQFF. Written as DNA, the CDR3 is TGTGCCACCGGTAAGACAGGGTTGGTCCAGGAGCAGTTCTTC.

The rearrangement links TRBV29-1 to TRBJ2-7, with 9 bases identical to TRBD1. Germline CDR1 SQVTM, CDR2 ANQGSEA. Trimming took 7 bases from V and 3 from J; bases not matched to a gene: 16. This CDR3 spans 16 amino acids. The CDR3 spells CSALAGQGDLNYEQYF. CDR3 DNA sequence: TGCAGCGCCCTGGCGGGACAGGGTGACCTTAACTACGAGCAGTACTTC.

This clonotype was counted many times. This chain uses TRBV20-1 with TRBJ2-5, with D possibly TRBD2 on 6 matching bases. CDR3 size: 14 residues. Trimming cost V 2 bases and J 5 bases, with 15 bases left between them. The germline V gene has CDR1 DFQATT and CDR2 SNEGSKA (reference sequence). The CDR3 loop reads CSARTGGVGETQYF. The CDR3 coding sequence is TGCAGTGCTAGAACTGGCGGGGTCGGGGAGACCCAGTACTTC.

A few counts support this clonotype. The chain links TRBV7-2 to TRBJ2-2; TRBD2 aligns across 8 bases. This CDR3 spans 14 amino acids. Germline trimming cut 6 bases from V and 2 bases from J; bases unmatched to any gene: 2. Germline V gene data show CDR1 as SGHTA and CDR2 as FQGNSA. The CDR3 sequence: CASRAGDNTGELFF. For the CDR3, the DNA is TGTGCCAGCAGAGCGGGAGATAACACCGGGGAGCTGTTTTTT.